These 28 T cell receptor beta chains originate from one sample sequenced in a study of T-cell reconstitution after alpha-beta-depleted transplantation in children. Preparation of the TCRbeta library involved a method that used unique molecular identifiers. A single record per CDR3 protein comes from TCRdb applying MiXCR to the PCR reads. This table holds 200,000 to 300,000 distinct CDR3 sequences, around 13% found once. This specimen consisted of PBMCs from the stem cell graft donor, obtained from the stem cell graft. Every receptor here comes from a human donor who donated a stem cell graft to a child with acute lymphoblastic leukemia.

This clonotype appeared many times. The chain joins TRBV5-1 to TRBJ2-1; 7 bases fit TRBD2. The CDR3 covers 16 residues. Trimming took 0 bases from V and 0 from J; bases not matched to a gene: 3. The V gene's germline CDR1 is SGHRS and CDR2 YFSETQ. The CDR3 spells CASSLVGGSSYNEQFF. The CDR3 coding sequence is TGCGCCAGCAGCTTGGTTGGCGGGAGCTCCTACAATGAGCAGTTCTTC.

This clonotype was recorded at least ten times. The V call is TRBV11-3, the J call TRBJ2-2; tentatively, D is TRBD1 (5 bases). Trimming stripped 5 bases from V and 4 bases from J, with 11 bases between. This CDR3 contains 14 residues. Germline loops: CDR1 SGHNT, CDR2 YENEEA. The CDR3 loop reads CASSMGQVTGELFF. DNA of the CDR3: TGTGCCAGCAGCATGGGGCAGGTCACCGGGGAGCTGTTTTTT.

This clonotype occurred many times. The J gene is TRBJ2-3, the V gene TRBV4-2; a weak D match, TRBD2 (5 bases). The germline CDR1 and CDR2 sequences are LGHNA and YNFKEQ. The CDR3 totals 14 residues. The V end lost 3 bases, the J end lost 3 bases, and 10 bases lay between the germline ends. CDR3 nucleotide sequence: TGTGCCAGCAGCCAGACACTAGAGACAGATACGCAGTATTTT. It specifies CASSQTLETDTQYF.

This clonotype was seen at least ten times. The V gene is TRBV5-6, the J gene TRBJ2-5; D not certain. V lost 1 base and J 2 bases, leaving 9 bases between the germline ends. The CDR3 has 14 amino acids. Germline-derived CDR1 and CDR2 are SGHDT and YYEEEE. This CDR3 is CASSLLVGQETQYF. The CDR3 DNA reads as TGTGCCAGCAGCTTGTTGGTGGGGCAAGAGACCCAGTACTTC.

This clonotype has at least ten counts. This rearrangement joins TRBV5-1 to TRBJ2-7; 12 bases match TRBD2. The germline gives CDR1 SGHRS, CDR2 YFSETQ. The CDR3 runs to 14 residues. The trim removed 4 bases at V and 3 bases at J, leaving 2 bases unmatched. CDR3 loop: CASSLTSGGYEQYF. Here the CDR3 DNA reads TGCGCCAGCAGCCTGACTAGCGGGGGCTACGAGCAGTACTTC.

This clonotype occurred a few times. The genes are TRBV18 and TRBJ1-5; 8 nucleotides agree with TRBD1. Trimming cost V 2 bases and J 6 bases; bases outside gene matches: 3. Per germline, CDR1 KGHSH and CDR2 LQKENI. The CDR3 runs to 14 residues. CDR3 residues: CASSPGDRRQPQHF. DNA for the CDR3: TGTGCCAGCTCACCAGGGGACAGGCGTCAGCCCCAGCATTTT.

This rearrangement joins TRBV30 to TRBJ2-7; 12 nucleotides match TRBD2. The CDR3 is 14 residues long. CDR1 is GTSNPN, CDR2 SVGIG, per germline (reference sequence). Trimming took 2 bases from V and 3 from J; bases not matched to a gene: 2. The CDR3, as DNA: TGTGCCTGGAGTCTAGCGGGAGGGGTCTACGAGCAGTACTTC. This translates into CAWSLAGGVYEQYF.

Ten or more counts support this clonotype. V gene TRBV5-6 combines with J gene TRBJ1-2; TRBD1 is a possible D gene (5 bases). Germline V gives CDR1 SGHDT, CDR2 YYEEEE. Trimming pared 1 base from V and 7 bases from J, leaving 8 bases between. This CDR3 spans 12 amino acids. This chain's CDR3 is CASSLYRGGYTF. The CDR3 bases are TGTGCCAGCAGCTTGTATAGGGGTGGCTACACCTTC.

This clonotype was detected ten times or more. The CDR3 region has the DNA TGTGCCAGCCTGCTGACAGCGAACACTGAAGCTTTCTTT. Its translation is CASLLTANTEAFF. This chain uses TRBV6-1 with TRBJ1-1, with D perhaps matching TRBD1 (5 bases). This CDR3 has 13 residues. V dropped 8 bases and J dropped 1 base, with 11 bases sitting between them. CDR1 is MNHNS, CDR2 SASEGT, per germline.

This clonotype showed up many times. The CDR3 spells CASSLDRATGELFF. CDR3 nucleotide sequence: TGTGCCAGCAGCCTTGACAGGGCGACCGGGGAGCTGTTTTTT. The gene calls are TRBV6-2 or TRBV6-3 and TRBJ2-2, with 7 nucleotides matching TRBD1. The germline V gene has CDR1 MNHEY and CDR2 SVGEGT. V shed 6 bases, J shed 5 bases, and the junction held 6 bases outside the gene matches. This CDR3 comprises 14 residues.

This clonotype was counted many times. J is TRBJ2-5 and V is TRBV5-1; no clear D. Germline CDR1 reads SGHRS; CDR2 reads YFSETQ. The CDR3 is 13 amino acids. V was pared by 1 base and J by 0 bases, with 4 bases between. CDR3 nucleotide sequence: TGCGCCAGCAGCTTGAACTACCAAGAGACCCAGTACTTC. It is translated as CASSLNYQETQYF.

In its sample, this clonotype was seen many times. The CDR3 DNA reads as TGTGCCAGCAGCACCGACAGGCACACAGATACGCAGTATTTT. It codes for CASSTDRHTDTQYF. The chain links TRBV21-1 to TRBJ2-3; TRBD1 is the table's D call and was not checked against the DNA. TRBV21-1 is termed a pseudogene. This CDR3 is 14 amino acids long.

Details on this clonotype: Given a much more abundant clone one base away, this may be a read error. The V and J genes are TRBV29-1 and TRBJ1-4; no clear D gene. V was pared by 4 bases and J by 7 bases, with 10 bases between. The CDR3 contains 12 residues. The germline V gene has CDR1 SQVTM and CDR2 ANQGSEA. The CDR3 sequence is CSVVQRTEKLFF. The CDR3 DNA is TGCAGCGTTGTACAGCGTACTGAAAAACTGTTTTTT.

Comment on this clonotype: This sequence may be a read error, since a much larger clone differs from it by one base. The rearrangement links TRBV29-1 to TRBJ2-7; D remains unclear. Germline loops: CDR1 SQVTM, CDR2 ANQGSEA. The CDR3 runs to 12 residues. This chain's CDR3 is CSSGPNSYDQYF. For the CDR3, the DNA is TGCAGCTCCGGGCCGAACTCCTACGACCAGTACTTC.

This clonotype came up a few times. The CDR3 sequence: CASGSGQGAETQYF. Written as DNA, the CDR3 is TGTGCTAGTGGTTCGGGACAGGGGGCAGAGACCCAGTACTTC. This rearrangement joins TRBV12-5 to TRBJ2-5; 12 bases are a match to TRBD1. Germline values: CDR1 LGHNT, CDR2 FRNRAP. The CDR3 extends over 14 amino acids. With V trimmed by 4 bases and J by 4 bases, 1 base remained unmatched. Complete variable domain (other parts from reference TRBV12-5 and TRBJ2-5): DARVTQTPRHKVTEMGQEVTMRCQPILGHNTVFWYRQTMMQGLELLAYFRNRAPLDDSGMPKDRFSAEMPDATLATLKIQPSEPRDSAVYFCASGSGQGAETQYFGPGTRLLVL.

This clonotype was observed many times. The chain combines TRBV11-2 with TRBJ2-3; the D gene is possibly TRBD2 (5 bases). V was trimmed by 1 base and J by 6 bases, leaving 26 bases between them. The CDR3 sequence is 19 residues long. Germline V gene lookup returns CDR1 SGHAT and CDR2 FQNNGV. The CDR3 DNA reads as TGTGCCAGCAGCTTAGTGACTCCCGGGGTCCCTACACAGACCGATACGCAGTATTTT. Its protein product is CASSLVTPGVPTQTDTQYF.

The sample holds many counts of this clonotype. This rearrangement joins TRBV2 to TRBJ2-5; 11 bases fit TRBD2. The CDR3 extends over 16 amino acids. Germline values: CDR1 SNHLY, CDR2 FYNNEI. V trimming: 7 bases; J trimming: 5 bases; junction bases outside the gene matches: 12. CDR3 DNA: TGTGCCAGCACCGACTCCACTAGCGGGAGAGGCGAGACCCAGTACTTC. Its protein is CASTDSTSGRGETQYF.

This clonotype was observed at least ten times. V is TRBV20-1 and J is TRBJ2-1; maybe TRBD2 (5 bases). V was trimmed by 2 bases and J by 5 bases, leaving 7 bases between them. This CDR3 spans 12 amino acids. Germline assignment: CDR1 DFQATT and CDR2 SNEGSKA (reference sequence). CDR3: CSARPGNNEQFF. The CDR3 coding sequence is TGCAGTGCTAGACCCGGGAACAATGAGCAGTTCTTC.

This clonotype was observed at least ten times. This chain links TRBV29-1 with TRBJ2-4; possibly TRBD1 for D (6 bases). The V gene's germline CDR1 is SQVTM and CDR2 ANQGSEA. V was cut by 7 bases and J by 12 bases, with 19 bases left in between. This CDR3 has 12 amino acids. The CDR3 sequence: CSAGTGPGAQYF. CDR3 bases: TGCAGCGCCGGCACAGGGCCGGGTGCTCAGTACTTC.

J is TRBJ1-1 and V is TRBV19; no firm D call. In germline, CDR1 is LNHDA, CDR2 SQIVND (reference sequence). The CDR3 is 13 residues long. V gave up 2 bases and J gave up 7 bases, with 11 bases separating them. The CDR3 DNA reads as TGTGCCAGTAGTATACGGAGGGAGATTGAAGCTTTCTTT. Translation gives CASSIRREIEAFF.

This clonotype was detected ten times or more. The J gene is TRBJ1-1, the V gene TRBV7-2; no clear D gene. In germline, CDR1 is SGHTA, CDR2 FQGNSA. The CDR3 covers 15 residues. Between the trimmed V and J ends, which lost 1 base and 2 bases, there was a span of 11 bases. CDR3 region: CASSLGPGRNTEAFF. DNA for the CDR3: TGTGCCAGCAGCTTAGGCCCGGGGAGAAACACTGAAGCTTTCTTT.

Many counts were recorded for this clonotype. V and J are TRBV5-1 and TRBJ1-6, with D possibly matching TRBD1 (5 bases). Germline V gene lookup returns CDR1 SGHRS and CDR2 YFSETQ. The ends were cut back, 0 bases at V and 9 bases at J, with 7 bases in the middle. There are 13 residues in the CDR3. In DNA, the CDR3 is TGCGCCAGCAGCTTGGAAAGGGGTTCACCCCTCCACTTT. The encoded protein is CASSLERGSPLHF.

This clonotype was detected ten times or more. V and J are TRBV11-2 and TRBJ2-1, with 8 bases fitting TRBD2. V gave up 5 bases and J gave up 5 bases; unmatched junction bases: 2. This CDR3 has 13 residues. In germline, CDR1 is SGHAT, CDR2 FQNNGV. The CDR3 loop is CASSPAGDNEQFF. The CDR3 DNA reads as TGTGCCAGCAGCCCAGCGGGAGACAATGAGCAGTTCTTC.

This clonotype has at least ten counts. A much larger clone lies one base from this, so it may be a read error. The V call is TRBV7-9, the J call TRBJ1-1, with 7 bases lining up with TRBD1. The CDR3 is 13 amino acids. The V gene's germline CDR1 is SEHNR and CDR2 FQNEAQ (reference sequence). Unmatched junction bases numbered 4, after V lost 5 bases and J lost 4 bases. CDR3 residues: CASSAGGGTEAFF. In nucleotides, the CDR3 is TGTGCCAGCAGCGCAGGGGGGGGCACTGAAGCTTTCTTT.

This clonotype has only a few counts. The chain recombines TRBV7-9 with TRBJ2-7; TRBD1 aligns across 12 bases. Trimming removed 5 bases from V and 6 bases from J; junction bases left unmatched: 11. The CDR3 is 16 amino acids. CDR1 and CDR2 from the germline V gene are SEHNR and FQNEAQ (reference sequence). CDR3 DNA: TGTGCCAGCAGCCCCAAAACGGGACAGGGGGCTATCGAGCAGTACTTC. It is translated as CASSPKTGQGAIEQYF.

Only a few counts were recorded for this clonotype. This rearrangement joins TRBV18 to TRBJ2-7; D not certain. In germline, CDR1 is KGHSH, CDR2 LQKENI. Deletions cut 2 bases from V and 6 bases from J, with 8 bases between. This CDR3 has 12 amino acids. The CDR3 sequence is CASSPDGFEQYF. For the CDR3, the DNA is TGTGCCAGCTCACCAGATGGGTTCGAGCAGTACTTC. The full variable domain, with the rest looked up from reference TRBV18 and TRBJ2-7, is NAGVMQNPRHLVRRRGQEARLRCSPMKGHSHVYWYRQLPEEGLKFMVYLQKENIIDESGMPKERFSAEFPKEGPSILRIQQVVRGDSAAYFCASSPDGFEQYFGPGTRLTVT.

This clonotype appeared many times. This chain connects TRBV24-1 to TRBJ1-5, with TRBD1 as a possible D gene (6 bases). V lost 4 bases and J 6 bases, leaving 12 bases between the germline ends. CDR3 length: 14 residues. The germline CDR1 and CDR2 sequences are KGHDR and SFDVKD. This CDR3 is CATSESTGSQPQHF. The CDR3 DNA sequence: TGTGCCACCAGTGAGTCGACAGGAAGTCAGCCCCAGCATTTT.

The CDR3 DNA sequence: TGTGCCAGCAGCTTTCAAGGAGATACGCAGTATTTT. Translated, it gives CASSFQGDTQYF. V usage is TRBV14 and J usage is TRBJ2-3; no reliable D call. The germline gives CDR1 SGHDN, CDR2 FVKESK. The CDR3 spans 12 residues. Between the trimmed V and J ends, which lost 5 bases and 5 bases, there was a span of 8 bases.